The rows below give T cell receptor beta chains drawn from one sample of a study of blood T cell repertoires in COVID-19. Here immunoSEQ multiplex PCR was the method, and the copy in TCRdb shows in-frame clones only, minus some. The sample carries tens of thousands of clones, around nine tenths recorded once. The sequencing sample was made of PBMCs or T cells enriched from blood (not recorded which). These TCRs come from a woman between 35 and 50 years old who had recovered from COVID-19. Each CDR3 is given with its conserved first and last residue. The D gene is left open where the match is weak. Rows may omit the clone size; those that give it use once, few, many or a size class.

cdr3_aa | cdr3_nt | j_call | d_call | clone_size | v_call
CASSIVQQNTEAFF | TGTGCCAGTAGTATAGTACAGCAGAACACTGAAGCTTTCTTT | TRBJ1-1 | - | - | TRBV19
CASSPDNRERYEQFF | TGTGCCAGCAGCCCGGATAATAGGGAGCGATACGAGCAGTTCTTC | TRBJ2-1 | - | - | TRBV7-9
CSGVPGQGTEAFF | TGCAGCGGCGTCCCGGGACAGGGTACTGAAGCTTTCTTT | TRBJ1-1 | TRBD1 | - | TRBV29-1
CASSARQGLNTEAFF | TGCGCCAGCAGCGCAAGACAGGGGTTGAACACTGAAGCTTTCTTT | TRBJ1-1 | TRBD1 | - | TRBV5-1
CASSEWSGQGYEQYF | TGTGCCAGCAGTGAATGGTCCGGACAGGGCTACGAGCAGTACTTC | TRBJ2-7 | TRBD1 | - | TRBV6-4
CASSGTGGLRTEAFF | TGTGCCAGTAGCGGGACAGGGGGCTTGAGGACTGAAGCTTTCTTT | TRBJ1-1 | TRBD1 | - | TRBV19
CASSLHPGQGIWELFF | TGCGCCAGCAGCCTACACCCGGGACAGGGGATCTGGGAGCTGTTTTTT | TRBJ2-2 | TRBD1 | few | TRBV5-1
CAISSGMADTQYF | TGTGCCATCAGTAGCGGGATGGCAGATACGCAGTATTTT | TRBJ2-3 | TRBD2 | - | TRBV10-3
CASSTTWGDGVEAFF | TGTGCCAGTAGTACCACCTGGGGGGATGGTGTTGAAGCTTTCTTT | TRBJ1-1 | - | - | TRBV19
CASSLVQGPSGANVLTF | TGTGCCAGCAGCTTGGTCCAGGGGCCGTCTGGGGCCAACGTCCTGACTTTC | TRBJ2-6 | - | - | TRBV5-8
CASSQVNNEETQYF | TGTGCCAGCAGCCAAGTCAATAACGAGGAGACCCAGTACTTC | TRBJ2-5 | - | once | TRBV3-1/TRBV3-2
CASIIRTGAYEQYF | TGTGCCAGCATCATCCGGACAGGAGCCTACGAGCAGTACTTC | TRBJ2-7 | TRBD1 | - | TRBV5-8
CTSSLRGLELSNTEAFF | TGCACCAGCAGCCTCAGGGGGCTCGAGCTCTCGAACACTGAAGCTTTCTTT | TRBJ1-1 | - | - | TRBV1
CASSFTGVVQPQHF | TGTGCCAGCAGTTTCACAGGGGTAGTGCAGCCCCAGCATTTT | TRBJ1-5 | TRBD1 | once | TRBV27
CASSLGTGSGYTF | TGTGCCAGCAGCTTAGGTACAGGGTCTGGCTACACCTTC | TRBJ1-2 | - | - | TRBV11-2
CASSDPNRNTGELFF | TGCGCCAGCAGCGACCCTAACAGGAACACCGGGGAGCTGTTTTTT | TRBJ2-2 | - | - | TRBV5-1
CASSIESSPINEKLFF | TGTGCCAGTAGTATTGAATCGTCACCTATCAACGAAAAACTGTTTTTT | TRBJ1-4 | - | - | TRBV19
CASTSGGEAFF | TGTGCCAGCACCTCAGGGGGTGAAGCTTTCTTT | TRBJ1-1 | TRBD1 | - | TRBV12-3/TRBV12-4
CASSQLGVANSPLHF | TGTGCCAGCAGCCAGCTAGGGGTGGCCAATTCACCCCTCCACTTT | TRBJ1-6 | - | - | TRBV14
CSLASGGLNVLTF | TGCAGCTTGGCTAGCGGGGGGCTCAACGTCCTGACTTTC | TRBJ2-6 | TRBD2 | - | TRBV29-1
CASSPADRPYGYTF | TGTGCCAGCAGTCCAGCGGACAGGCCCTATGGCTACACCTTC | TRBJ1-2 | TRBD1 | - | TRBV7-6
CASSPSAQYTGELFF | TGTGCCAGCAGCCCATCAGCACAGTACACCGGGGAGCTGTTTTTT | TRBJ2-2 | - | - | TRBV27
CASSVEFRTGTMNTEAFF | TGTGCCAGCAGCGTAGAGTTTCGGACAGGGACGATGAACACTGAAGCTTTCTTT | TRBJ1-1 | TRBD1 | - | TRBV9
CASSLQGQNYEQYF | TGCGCCAGCAGCTTGCAGGGACAAAACTACGAGCAGTACTTC | TRBJ2-7 | - | - | TRBV5-1
CASSLNYNEQFF | TGTGCCAGCAGCCTTAACTACAATGAGCAGTTCTTC | TRBJ2-1 | - | - | TRBV27
CASSLSPGTANTEAFF | TGTGCCAGCAGCTTAAGCCCCGGGACAGCTAACACTGAAGCTTTCTTT | TRBJ1-1 | TRBD1 | once | TRBV7-3
CASSELAGENEKLFF | TGTGCCAGTAGTGAGTTAGCCGGTGAAAATGAAAAACTGTTTTTT | TRBJ1-4 | - | - | TRBV19
CASSPPSASGDTQYF | TGTGCCAGCAGCCCCCCGTCGGCTTCGGGAGATACGCAGTATTTT | TRBJ2-3 | - | - | TRBV13
CASSLDQRGSSYNEQFF | TGTGCCAGCAGCTTAGACCAGCGTGGGAGCTCCTACAATGAGCAGTTCTTC | TRBJ2-1 | - | - | TRBV7-6
CASSSPVRGDYGYTF | TGTGCCAGCAGTTCCCCGGTCAGAGGAGACTATGGCTACACCTTC | TRBJ1-2 | - | - | TRBV6-6
CVQSHSNQPQHF | TGTGTCCAATCCCATAGCAATCAGCCCCAGCATTTT | TRBJ1-5 | - | - | TRBV10-3
CASSTQRGGPYEQYF | TGTGCCAGTAGTACCCAGCGGGGGGGCCCCTACGAGCAGTACTTC | TRBJ2-7 | TRBD2 | - | TRBV19
CASTQTGDTAGNTIYF | TGCGCCAGCACTCAAACAGGGGACACTGCTGGAAACACCATATATTTT | TRBJ1-3 | TRBD1 | - | TRBV5-1
CASTRTGGSHYGYTF | TGTGCCAGCACTAGAACAGGGGGCTCTCACTATGGCTACACCTTC | TRBJ1-2 | TRBD1 | - | TRBV6-5
CATSRDKGLGNIQYF | TGTGCCACCAGCAGAGATAAGGGGTTGGGGAACATTCAGTACTTC | TRBJ2-4 | - | few | TRBV15
CASKRQNTQKETQYF | TGTGCCAGCAAGCGACAGAATACTCAGAAAGAGACCCAGTACTTC | TRBJ2-5 | - | - | TRBV6-5
CASSGLGGPGQASGANVLTF | TGTGCCAGCAGCGGGCTAGGGGGTCCGGGACAAGCCTCTGGGGCCAACGTCCTGACTTTC | TRBJ2-6 | - | - | TRBV6-6
CSASDGGVTGELFF | TGCAGTGCTAGTGACGGAGGGGTCACCGGGGAGCTGTTTTTT | TRBJ2-2 | - | once | TRBV20-1
CASSLNFGVTTNEKLFF | TGTGCCAGCAGCTTGAACTTCGGGGTAACAACTAATGAAAAACTGTTTTTT | TRBJ1-4 | - | - | TRBV5-4
CASSRGETQYF | TGTGCCAGCAGCCGGGGGGAGACCCAGTACTTC | TRBJ2-5 | - | - | TRBV12-3/TRBV12-4
CASSIGVTDYYGYTF | TGTGCCAGTAGTATAGGAGTGACGGACTACTATGGCTACACCTTC | TRBJ1-2 | - | - | TRBV19
CASSESSGGTKNIQYF | TGTGCCAGCAGTGAATCCAGCGGGGGTACCAAAAACATTCAGTACTTC | TRBJ2-4 | TRBD2 | once | TRBV25-1
CASSHSGGARETQYF | TGTGCCAGCAGCCACTCAGGGGGCGCGAGGGAGACCCAGTACTTC | TRBJ2-5 | TRBD1 | - | TRBV3-1/TRBV3-2
CASTATGSDYGYTF | TGTGCCAGTACCGCGACAGGTTCGGACTATGGCTACACCTTC | TRBJ1-2 | - | - | TRBV19
CASSYSGGPHRPEAFF | TGTGCCAGCAGTTACTCAGGGGGCCCACACCGACCTGAAGCTTTCTTT | TRBJ1-1 | TRBD1 | - | TRBV6-5
CASRAGNQPQHF | TGTGCCAGCAGGGCGGGCAATCAGCCCCAGCATTTT | TRBJ1-5 | - | - | TRBV25-1
CASSQGESDEQYF | TGTGCCAGCAGCCAGGGGGAGAGTGACGAGCAGTACTTC | TRBJ2-7 | TRBD1 | - | TRBV6-4
CASSPRAGGGPNTEAFF | TGTGCCAGCAGTCCCCGGGCAGGGGGCGGTCCGAACACTGAAGCTTTCTTT | TRBJ1-1 | TRBD1 | - | TRBV27
CATSRGGDGNTIYF | TGTGCCACCAGCAGAGGGGGGGATGGAAACACCATATATTTT | TRBJ1-3 | - | once | TRBV15
CASSGLDRFTDTQYF | TGTGCCAGCAGTGGCCTCGACAGGTTCACAGATACGCAGTATTTT | TRBJ2-3 | - | - | TRBV2
CASSLIAPDTQYF | TGTGCCAGCAGTTTGATAGCCCCAGATACGCAGTATTTT | TRBJ2-3 | - | - | TRBV12-3/TRBV12-4
CASSLLDNANTGELFF | TGTGCCAGCAGCCTCTTGGACAACGCGAACACCGGGGAGCTGTTTTTT | TRBJ2-2 | - | - | TRBV5-4
CASLRTGPSTGGYTF | TGTGCCAGCCTACGAACGGGTCCCTCTACGGGTGGCTACACCTTC | TRBJ1-2 | - | once | TRBV2
CASSFEASGGVKDTQYF | TGTGCCAGCAGTTTCGAGGCTAGCGGGGGGGTAAAGGATACGCAGTATTTT | TRBJ2-3 | TRBD2 | - | TRBV28